Listed here are 2 T cell receptor beta chains from one sample, sequenced in a study of shared clonotypes between healthy human individuals. Profiled with immunoSEQ multiplex PCR; TCRdb holds only in-frame clones, not every one. This table has about 770,000 clones, 72% appearing once. The sample comprised memory CD4+ T cells sorted from blood. Subset denoted: CD45RA-negative fraction. Receptors originate from a woman aged 25 to 39 in good health.

The chain combines TRBV30 with TRBJ2-3; D might be TRBD2 (6 bases). The CDR3 totals 15 residues. V dropped 0 bases and J dropped 0 bases, with 10 bases sitting between them. Germline CDR1 GTSNPN, CDR2 SVGIG (reference sequence). CDR3 in amino acids: CAWSVIGLSTDTQYF. The DNA of the CDR3 is TGTGCCTGGAGTGTAATAGGACTAAGCACAGATACGCAGTATTTT.

The gene calls are TRBV11-2 and TRBJ2-5; maybe TRBD2 (6 bases). The J call may be incorrect, as the DNA end agrees better with TRBJ2-7. Per germline, CDR1 SGHAT and CDR2 FQNNGV. The length of the CDR3 is 15 residues. The CDR3 DNA is TGTGCCAGCAGCTTAGACCACGGAGGGCAGGACGAGCAGTACTTC. It specifies CASSLDHGGQDEQYF.